This T cell receptor beta chain is from a study of low-dose radiotherapy and immunotherapy resistance in tumors. As to this clonotype: This may be a read error, as it is one base from a much larger clone.

Time point in this sample: after trial treatment. The treatment was: LDRT plus nivolumab, ipilimumab, low-dose cyclophosphamide and aspirin (RACIN trial). Per the germline V gene, CDR1 is GTSNPN and CDR2 is SVGIG (reference sequence). The CDR3 is 15 residues long. Both TCRalpha and TCRbeta chains were reverse transcribed with V-gene-specific primers. A constant-region primer paired with the V-primer adapter amplified TCRs over about 20 PCR cycles. TCRdb reprocessed the reads with MiXCR, giving one entry per CDR3 protein. Among about 58,000 distinct CDR3 sequences listed, approximately 22% were seen once.

This material consisted of PBMCs, taken after low-dose radiotherapy plus immunotherapy. The genes are TRBV30 and TRBJ2-6, with TRBD1 matching over 8 bases. The receptor's source is a male donor with prostate cancer. The CDR3 coding sequence is TGTGCCTGGGGGACAGGTCTCTCTGGGGCCAGCGTCCTGACTTTC. This sequence encodes CAWGTGLSGASVLTF.